This T cell receptor beta chain was obtained from a study of blood T cell repertoires in COVID-19 (dated by TCRdb to 2018 to 2021). For context, the study as a whole: Samples covering the acute and convalescent phases of COVID-19 were provided by collaborators in the United States, Italy and Spain. The material from the prospective study consisted of cDNA or gDNA derived from T cells, B-cell-depleted T cells, or PBMCs. The dataset comprised deeply sampled blood TCRbeta repertoires from subjects exposed to, actively infected with, or recovered from COVID-19. The repertoires were released in a freely available public database meant as a resource for research on the immune response to SARS-CoV-2. Samples were obtained from the ongoing ImmuneRACE study (first 160 participants) and from 1,254 subjects provided by 6 global collaborators. The sample metadata nearly always contained a de-identified subject ID, COVID-19 status, age in years and sex. Where HLA class I and class II types were available, the types were taken from metadata supplied by the sample provider, not from assay-based typing.

Collaborating institutions collected whole blood in K2EDTA tubes following their own protocols. For TCRbeta analysis, collaborators shipped samples as frozen whole blood, isolated PBMCs, or DNA extracted from either of those sample types. The immunoSEQ Assay, a bias-controlled multiplex PCR, was used to amplify TCRbeta CDR3 regions from genomic DNA. From the authors' description of their analysis: The number of nucleated cells in each sample was estimated by amplification of reference gene primers within the assay. Sequence reads were collapsed and filtered to measure the absolute abundance of every unique TCRbeta CDR3 rearrangement. For each sample, productive Simpson clonality was calculated by taking the square root of Simpson's diversity index across productive rearrangements. TCRdb took over this immuneACCESS table, retaining in-frame rearrangements with V and J assigned. Such tables are incomplete; in checked studies, under half of the missing clones stem from an unresolved V gene, and the remainder is unexplained. V, J and clone size were drawn from that table, and D and trimming were deduced from the DNA. This sample is represented by roughly 21,000 clones; less than 90% of them were singletons. The ten largest clones take up 15% to 20% of the sample.

The full study reports these points: Clinical and demographic metadata were provided uncurated, with the amount varying by source and participant.

On this clone itself: The target of this receptor is not known. No base quality values were provided; no much bigger clone lies one nucleotide off.

The CDR3 covers 14 residues, taking in both the cysteine and the phenylalanine. Only the CDR3 DNA is retained, 42 bases long and in frame from the first base. The germline V gene (reference sequence) yields LGHDT for CDR1 and YNNKEL for CDR2. V is pruned by 0 bases and J by 8 bases, leaving 4 bases of the junction without a gene match. The chain employs TRBV3-1 (or the pseudogene TRBV3-2) and TRBJ2-1, with 7 middle bases fitting TRBD2. This sequence was found in a human donor with acute or convalescent COVID-19. The donor label of this sample is uncertain. Sequenced input: peripheral blood. The DNA is TGTGCCAGCAGCCAAGATGCTAGCGGCGATGAGCAGTTCTTC. Its translation is CASSQDASGDEQFF.